The 24 T cell receptor beta chains below all came from one sample that was sequenced in a study of blood T cell repertoires in COVID-19. TCRdb keeps only in-frame clones here, not all; method: immunoSEQ multiplex PCR. The sample shows approximately 170,000 clones, approximately 83% of them seen only once. Specimen: peripheral blood. These receptors came from a man in his 70s with active or convalescent COVID-19.

V gene TRBV4-3 combines with J gene TRBJ2-5; D may be TRBD2 (6 bases). CDR1 and CDR2 (germline): LGHNA, YSLEER. Trimming took 1 base from V and 1 from J, leaving 13 bases between them. This CDR3 has 16 residues. CDR3: CASSQGSPGGQETQYF. The CDR3 DNA reads as TGCGCCAGCAGCCAAGGATCTCCCGGGGGCCAAGAGACCCAGTACTTC.

This chain uses TRBV7-8 with TRBJ1-4; D unresolved. Germline V gives CDR1 SGHVS, CDR2 FQNEAQ. Trimming shortened V by 5 bases and J by 0 bases, and 10 bases separated the two germline ends. The length of the CDR3 is 15 residues. The CDR3 coding sequence is TGTGCCAGCAGCCCCCGTGCAGCAACTAATGAAAAACTGTTTTTT. As protein: CASSPRAATNEKLFF.

This clone has just a few counts. This rearrangement joins TRBV2 to TRBJ1-2; TRBD1 matches 7 bases. The CDR3 contains 14 residues. Germline CDR1 reads SNHLY; CDR2 reads FYNNEI. V gave up 7 bases and J gave up 7 bases; unmatched junction bases: 12. CDR3 nucleotides: TGTGCCAGCAATTGGGACAGAGAAACAGGTGGCTACACCTTC. Protein: CASNWDRETGGYTF.

J is TRBJ2-5 and V is TRBV4-1; 10 nucleotides match TRBD1. Losses at the gene ends were 4 bases for V and 3 bases for J; bases not matched to a gene: 8. The CDR3 runs to 16 residues. Germline V gene sequence: CDR1 MGHRA, CDR2 YSYEKL. CDR3 region: CASSPSQDRGKETQYF. Here the CDR3 DNA reads TGCGCCAGCAGCCCCTCTCAGGACAGGGGGAAAGAGACCCAGTACTTC.

This clone was detected a few times. The chain combines TRBV7-9 with TRBJ2-1; D is possibly TRBD2 (6 bases). Trimming removed 3 bases at V and 8 bases at J, with 17 bases between. Germline CDR1 and CDR2: SEHNR and FQNEAQ (reference sequence). The CDR3 covers 15 residues. The CDR3 nucleotides read TGTGCCAGCAGCTTGGGACTCACTACGGGCGATGAGCAGTTCTTC. It translates to CASSLGLTTGDEQFF. Together with reference TRBV7-9 and TRBJ2-1, the CDR3 gives the full variable domain: DTGVSQNPRHKITKRGQNVTFRCDPISEHNRLYWYRQTLGQGPEFLTYFQNEAQLEKSRLLSDRFSAERPKGSFSTLEIQRTEQGDSAMYLCASSLGLTTGDEQFFGPGTRLTVL.

This clone occurred once. CDR3 nucleotide sequence: TGTGCCAGCAGCCTGCAGGGCGGCTATGGCTACACCTTC. Protein sequence: CASSLQGGYGYTF. The chain has TRBV5-5 and TRBJ1-2; D might be TRBD1 (5 bases). Germline CDR1 is SGHKS and CDR2 is YYEKEE (reference sequence). V was pared by 4 bases and J by 4 bases, with 11 bases between. The CDR3 consists of 13 residues.

The V call is TRBV5-1, the J call TRBJ1-6, with TRBD1 matching over 11 bases. CDR1 is SGHRS, CDR2 YFSETQ, per germline. The CDR3 spans 15 residues. The V and J ends lost 4 bases and 6 bases, in that order; junction bases with no gene match: 3. The CDR3 reads CASSGGQGVNSPLHF. The CDR3 DNA sequence: TGCGCCAGCAGCGGGGGACAGGGGGTTAATTCACCCCTCCACTTT.

This clone has just one count. This chain connects TRBV6-2 or TRBV6-3 to TRBJ1-4; D call uncertain. CDR1 is MNHEY and CDR2 is SVGEGT in the germline V gene. The CDR3 is 13 amino acids. V dropped 5 bases and J dropped 7 bases, with 11 bases sitting between them. CDR3 amino acids: CASSLEEREKLFF. The CDR3 DNA sequence: TGTGCCAGCAGTCTCGAGGAGCGTGAAAAACTGTTTTTT.

V gene TRBV5-5 combines with J gene TRBJ1-2; 8 bases match TRBD1. This CDR3 has 14 residues. Trimming at V came to 6 bases and at J to 5 bases, leaving 9 bases not matched to a gene. Germline CDR1 reads SGHKS; CDR2 reads YYEKEE (reference sequence). CDR3 protein: CASTQTGDYYGYTF. The CDR3 bases are TGTGCCAGCACCCAGACAGGGGACTATTATGGCTACACCTTC.

J is TRBJ1-5 and V is TRBV28; D perhaps matches TRBD1 (6 bases). This CDR3 has 13 residues. V lost 4 bases and J 4 bases, leaving 8 bases between the germline ends. The germline V gene has CDR1 MDHEN and CDR2 SYDVKM. This chain's CDR3 is CASSSDSNQPQHF. The CDR3 DNA reads TGTGCCAGCAGTTCGGACAGTAATCAGCCCCAGCATTTT.

This clone was recorded once. The chain employs TRBV5-1 and TRBJ1-1; D not resolved. V was clipped by 1 base and J by 2 bases, with 9 bases between them. The CDR3 is made up of 14 amino acids. Per the germline V gene, CDR1 is SGHRS and CDR2 is YFSETQ. Written as DNA, the CDR3 is TGCGCCAGCAGCTTGTTTACAGAAAACACTGAAGCTTTCTTT. It translates to CASSLFTENTEAFF.

This clone has a single count. J is TRBJ1-1 and V is TRBV7-9; TRBD1 might be the D (5 bases). This CDR3 comprises 14 residues. V was clipped by 4 bases and J by 0 bases, with 9 bases between them. The germline V gene encodes CDR1 SEHNR and CDR2 FQNEAQ (reference sequence). CDR3 sequence reads: CASSSDSMNTEAFF. The CDR3 DNA follows: TGTGCCAGCAGCTCCGACAGCATGAACACTGAAGCTTTCTTT. The variable domain in full, with the rest retrieved from reference TRBV7-9 and TRBJ1-1, is DTGVSQNPRHKITKRGQNVTFRCDPISEHNRLYWYRQTLGQGPEFLTYFQNEAQLEKSRLLSDRFSAERPKGSFSTLEIQRTEQGDSAMYLCASSSDSMNTEAFFGQGTRLTVV.

This chain connects TRBV19 to TRBJ2-1, with D possibly being TRBD1 (5 bases). CDR3 length: 14 amino acids. V lost 4 bases to trimming and J lost 4 bases, with 11 bases between them. The germline V gene encodes CDR1 LNHDA and CDR2 SQIVND (reference sequence). The CDR3 is CASSTLRQYNEQFF. CDR3 nucleotides: TGTGCCAGTAGTACCCTCAGACAGTACAATGAGCAGTTCTTC.

The rearrangement joins TRBV18 to TRBJ1-1; D is uncertain. Germline V gene lookup returns CDR1 KGHSH and CDR2 LQKENI. CDR3 length: 14 amino acids. Trimming shortened V by 1 base and J by 1 base, and 7 bases separated the two germline ends. The DNA for the CDR3 is TGTGCCAGCTCACCACGCGGCCAGAACACTGAAGCTTTCTTT. The encoded protein is CASSPRGQNTEAFF.

This chain connects TRBV18 to TRBJ2-3; unclear D gene. CDR1 is KGHSH, CDR2 LQKENI, per germline. The ends were cut back, 3 bases at V and 3 bases at J, with 7 bases in the middle. This CDR3 is built from 13 residues. The CDR3 here is CASSPALTDTQYF. The CDR3 DNA is TGTGCCAGCTCACCGGCCCTGACAGATACGCAGTATTTT.

This chain connects TRBV7-9 to TRBJ1-2; the D is unclear. This CDR3 comprises 11 residues. Trimming stripped 3 bases from V and 7 bases from J, with 6 bases between. The germline CDR1 and CDR2 sequences are SEHNR and FQNEAQ (reference sequence). The CDR3 DNA follows: TGTGCCAGCAGCTTGGGAGCTGGCTACACCTTC. This translates into CASSLGAGYTF.

The chain carries TRBV5-1 and TRBJ2-5; 9 bases map to TRBD1. CDR3 size: 16 residues. V dropped 0 bases and J dropped 3; count of bases not matched to a gene: 6. Germline V CDR1 and CDR2: SGHRS, YFSETQ. CDR3 bases: TGCGCCAGCAGCTTGGGTCCCACAGGGGGCGAAGAGACCCAGTACTTC. This translates into CASSLGPTGGEETQYF.

The chain has TRBV10-2 and TRBJ2-1; 11 nucleotides line up with TRBD2. Trimming cost V 5 bases and J 3 bases; bases outside gene matches: 6. The germline CDR1 and CDR2 sequences are WSHSY and SAAADI. The CDR3 runs 16 residues. The CDR3 region has the DNA TGCGCCAGCAGTCGGGCCCTAGCGGGGGGCTACAATGAGCAGTTCTTC. It is translated as CASSRALAGGYNEQFF.

The V and J genes are TRBV18 and TRBJ1-6; no definite D call. The CDR3 has 14 residues. Germline CDR1 KGHSH, CDR2 LQKENI. V was trimmed by 1 base and J by 7 bases, leaving 8 bases between them. The DNA for the CDR3 is TGTGCCAGCTCACCACGGGCTACGAATTCACCCCTCCACTTT. The encoded protein is CASSPRATNSPLHF.

The chain uses TRBV7-2 and TRBJ1-3; D remains unclear. Germline lookup yields CDR1 SGHTA and CDR2 FQGNSA. The CDR3 totals 15 residues. Trimming removed 7 bases from V and 0 bases from J, with 13 bases in between. The CDR3 spells CASTLGEVSGNTIYF. The CDR3 DNA reads TGTGCCAGCACCCTAGGAGAGGTCTCTGGAAACACCATATATTTT.

This clone was seen a single time. The chain has TRBV7-2 and TRBJ2-2, with D maybe TRBD1 (6 bases). Trimming took off 4 bases at V and 5 bases at J, with 14 bases between the two ends. This CDR3 is 15 amino acids long. Germline V gene data show CDR1 as SGHTA and CDR2 as FQGNSA. The chain's CDR3 is CASSSSQGGTGELFF. In DNA form, the CDR3 reads TGTGCCAGCAGCTCGTCACAGGGTGGTACCGGGGAGCTGTTTTTT.

The V gene is TRBV28, the J gene TRBJ2-7; weak D call: TRBD1 (5 bases). Germline V gene sequence: CDR1 MDHEN, CDR2 SYDVKM. The CDR3 extends over 14 amino acids. V was cut by 2 bases and J by 4 bases, with 12 bases left in between. CDR3 DNA: TGTGCCAGCAGTTTAGTAGGACAAACTTACGAGCAGTACTTC. Protein sequence: CASSLVGQTYEQYF. The full variable domain, rest sourced from reference TRBV28 and TRBJ2-7, is DVKVTQSSRYLVKRTGEKVFLECVQDMDHENMFWYRQDPGLGLRLIYFSYDVKMKEKGDIPEGYSVSREKKERFSLILESASTNQTSMYLCASSLVGQTYEQYFGPGTRLTVT.

The gene calls are TRBV7-8 and TRBJ2-1, with a tentative D call TRBD2 (5 bases). This CDR3 contains 14 residues. V was shortened by 4 bases and J by 7 bases, with 14 bases between the two germline ends. From germline, CDR1 is SGHVS and CDR2 FQNEAQ. The CDR3 spells CASSSPKLGNEQFF. CDR3 bases: TGTGCCAGCAGCTCACCAAAACTAGGGAATGAGCAGTTCTTC.

The CDR3 is CAISPGGDGVHQPQHF. CDR3 nucleotides: TGTGCCATCTCCCCAGGCGGGGACGGGGTTCATCAGCCCCAGCATTTT. The chain has TRBV28 and TRBJ1-5; D is perhaps TRBD1 (5 bases). This CDR3 region has 16 residues. Germline V gene lookup returns CDR1 MDHEN and CDR2 SYDVKM. V gave up 10 bases and J gave up 5 bases, with 24 bases separating them.